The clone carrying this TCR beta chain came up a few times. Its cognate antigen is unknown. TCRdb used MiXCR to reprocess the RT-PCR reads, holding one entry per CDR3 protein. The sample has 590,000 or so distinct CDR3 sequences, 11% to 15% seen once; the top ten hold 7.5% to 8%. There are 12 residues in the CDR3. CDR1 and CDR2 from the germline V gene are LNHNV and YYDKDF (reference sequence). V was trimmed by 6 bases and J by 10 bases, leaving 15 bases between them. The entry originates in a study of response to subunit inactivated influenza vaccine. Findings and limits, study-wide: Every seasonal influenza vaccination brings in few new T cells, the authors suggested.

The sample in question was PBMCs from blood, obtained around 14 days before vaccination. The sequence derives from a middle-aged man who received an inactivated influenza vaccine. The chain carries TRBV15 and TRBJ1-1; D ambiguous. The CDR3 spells CATSQSGFGAFF. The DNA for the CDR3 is TGTGCCACCAGTCAGAGCGGTTTTGGAGCTTTCTTT.